This TCR beta chain was identified during a study of shared clonotypes between healthy human individuals. Findings of the study overall: Sequencing depth was expected to influence donor clonotype sharing.

The CDR3 has 15 residues. Germline CDR1 and CDR2: SGHRS and YFSETQ. Trimming took 0 bases from V and 1 from J; bases not matched to a gene: 4. Healthy HIV-negative adults without recent acute infections or vaccinations served as donors. Regarding this clone: Its specificity is unknown. Other DNA sequences within the sample encode an identical CDR3.

Sequencing used immunoSEQ multiplex PCR; TCRdb keeps in-frame clones, though not all of them. Of about 640,000 clones detected, 72% appear once; the ten largest clones hold 1.8%. The sequencing sample was made of memory CD4+ T cells sorted from blood. Regarding subset: CD45RA-negative fraction. This receptor was identified in a woman aged 25 to 39 in good health. The chain links TRBV5-1 to TRBJ2-7; 7 nucleotides agree with TRBD1. The CDR3 protein is CASSLGGQSSYEQYF. The CDR3 DNA follows: TGCGCCAGCAGCTTGGGGGGACAGAGTTCCTACGAGCAGTACTTC.